This T cell receptor (beta chain) came from a study of cytomegalovirus exposure and HLA in healthy donors. Turning to this clone: Antigen unknown.

The PCR ran on 60 Vbeta and 13 Jbeta primers. Only in-frame clones appear in the TCRdb table, and some are missing; sequencing was by immunoSEQ multiplex PCR. The sample has approximately 190,000 clones, 75% to 85% seen once. Findings of the study overall: Later analysis reportedly placed an Asian-associated ancestry cluster below the roughly 700-donor mean in N-insertions. The authors later found TCR association rates varying by HLA locus, with DRB1 most and HLA-C fewest.

The ends lost 3 bases at V and 2 bases at J; junction bases unmatched: 9. Per germline, CDR1 SGHRS and CDR2 YFSETQ. CDR3 length: 16 residues. The TCR comes from a woman between 45 and 60 years old in good health and CMV-seropositive. The V gene is TRBV5-1, the J gene TRBJ2-3; 7 nucleotides match TRBD1. The sample consisted of PBMCs. For the CDR3, the DNA is TGCGCCAGCAGCTCGGGCTCACAGGGGTTCACAGATACGCAGTATTTT. It translates to CASSSGSQGFTDTQYF.